The 29 T cell receptor beta chains in this list originate from one sample, sequenced in a study of T-cell memory formation after mild COVID-19. TCRdb recomputed calls from the 5' RACE reads with MiXCR, one row per CDR3 protein. The sample holds approximately 480,000 distinct CDR3 sequences, roughly 18% seen once. The source material was PBMCs or a T cell subset sorted from them (not recorded which). These receptor sequences come from an adult woman who had mild COVID-19 (a few samples of this study predate the infection). Cell type and time point are not known.

This chain links TRBV12-3 or TRBV12-4 with TRBJ2-5, with 13 bases aligning to TRBD2. V shed 4 bases, J shed 2 bases, and the junction held 13 bases outside the gene matches. There are 19 residues in the CDR3. The CDR3 protein is CASSSGLAGKVGEQETQYF. For the CDR3, the DNA is TGTGCCAGCAGTTCGGGACTAGCGGGAAAGGTTGGTGAGCAAGAGACCCAGTACTTC.

There are many counts of this clonotype. The chain carries TRBV5-4 and TRBJ1-2, with D possibly being TRBD1 (5 bases). This CDR3 comprises 11 residues. V lost 1 base and J lost 10, with 8 bases in between. Germline V CDR1 and CDR2: SGHNT, YYREEE (reference sequence). CDR3 residues: CASSLTGAYTF. In DNA form, the CDR3 reads TGTGCCAGCAGCTTGACAGGAGCCTACACCTTC.

The V gene is TRBV6-2 or TRBV6-3, the J gene TRBJ1-5; tentatively, D is TRBD1 (6 bases). Germline loops: CDR1 MNHEY, CDR2 SVGEGT. The CDR3 spans 15 residues. The germline V and J ends were trimmed by 5 bases and 6 bases, with 17 bases remaining between them. CDR3 coding DNA: TGTGCCAGCAGTCCCAGTTCCCGGGGGGCTCAGCCCCAGCATTTT. Translating gives CASSPSSRGAQPQHF.

The chain uses TRBV2 and TRBJ2-7; 7 bases line up with TRBD2. This CDR3 is 14 amino acids long. Germline V gene sequence: CDR1 SNHLY, CDR2 FYNNEI. The junction had 11 bases not matched to a gene; V was cut back by 8 bases and J by 4 bases. The CDR3 nucleotides read TGTGCCAGCGGAGGCGGACTAGGAGGATACGAGCAGTACTTC. Encoded protein: CASGGGLGGYEQYF.

The chain combines TRBV24-1 with TRBJ2-5, with D perhaps matching TRBD2 (5 bases). CDR1 and CDR2 (germline): KGHDR, SFDVKD. The V end lost 9 bases, the J end lost 4 bases, and 14 bases lay between the germline ends. This CDR3 has 13 amino acids. CDR3 protein: CATSAEASETQYF. The CDR3 DNA reads TGTGCCACCTCCGCGGAGGCTTCAGAGACCCAGTACTTC.

Only a few counts were recorded for this clonotype. The chain carries TRBV6-2 or TRBV6-3 and TRBJ2-1, with 10 bases that match TRBD2. Per germline, CDR1 MNHEY and CDR2 SVGEGT. The CDR3 length is 14 residues. With V trimmed by 8 bases and J by 2 bases, 3 bases remained unmatched. Here the CDR3 DNA reads TGTGCCAGCTGGACTAGCGGAACCTACAATGAGCAGTTCTTC. Translating it yields CASWTSGTYNEQFF.

This clonotype occurred a few times. The rearrangement links TRBV15 to TRBJ2-3, with D maybe TRBD1 (5 bases). V lost 0 bases, J lost 2 bases, and 12 bases lay in between. The CDR3 is 16 amino acids. CDR1 is LNHNV and CDR2 is YYDKDF in the germline V gene (reference sequence). In DNA form, the CDR3 reads TGTGCCACCAGCAGAGATAAGGGGCCGAACACAGATACGCAGTATTTT. Translated, it gives CATSRDKGPNTDTQYF. Looking up the rest from reference TRBV15 and TRBJ2-3 gives the full variable domain: DAMVIQNPRYQVTQFGKPVTLSCSQTLNHNVMYWYQQKSSQAPKLLFHYYDKDFNNEADTPDNFQSRRPNTSFCFLDIRSPGLGDTAMYLCATSRDKGPNTDTQYFGPGTRLTVL.

J is TRBJ2-6 and V is TRBV27; no definite D call. V dropped 3 bases and J dropped 2 bases, with 5 bases sitting between them. The CDR3 length is 14 residues. The germline gives CDR1 MNHEY, CDR2 SMNVEV (reference sequence). DNA of the CDR3: TGTGCCAGCAGTTTGTGGACTGGGGCCAACGTCCTGACTTTC. It encodes CASSLWTGANVLTF. The whole variable domain, remainder taken from reference TRBV27 and TRBJ2-6, is EAQVTQNPRYLITVTGKKLTVTCSQNMNHEYMSWYRQDPGLGLRQIYYSMNVEVTDKGDVPEGYKVSRKEKRNFPLILESPSPNQTSLYFCASSLWTGANVLTFGAGSRLTVL.

This clonotype appeared a few times. This chain uses TRBV6-5 with TRBJ2-7; D not resolved. Between the trimmed V and J ends, which lost 0 bases and 5 bases, there was a span of 11 bases. CDR1 is MNHEY and CDR2 is SVGAGI in the germline V gene. The CDR3 totals 14 residues. CDR3 DNA: TGTGCCAGCAGTTACTCGGGCCCGGGCGACGAGCAGTACTTC. It is translated as CASSYSGPGDEQYF.

This clonotype was recorded only once. This chain uses TRBV19 with TRBJ2-1, with 11 bases aligning to TRBD2. In germline, CDR1 is LNHDA, CDR2 SQIVND (reference sequence). Trimming took 5 bases from V and 2 from J; bases not matched to a gene: 11. The CDR3 extends over 18 amino acids. The CDR3 reads CASSDLAGGHSAYNEQFF. The CDR3 nucleotides read TGTGCCAGTAGTGATCTAGCGGGAGGTCACTCAGCCTACAATGAGCAGTTCTTC.

This clonotype has a handful of counts. The genes are TRBV6-2 or TRBV6-3 and TRBJ2-6; TRBD1 might be the D (5 bases). V lost 3 bases and J 3 bases, leaving 18 bases between the germline ends. This CDR3 comprises 18 residues. Germline assignment: CDR1 MNHEY and CDR2 SVGEGT. The CDR3 nucleotides are TGTGCCAGCAGTTATCAAGCTGGCCAGGGATTTGGGGCCAACGTCCTGACTTTC. Translating it yields CASSYQAGQGFGANVLTF.

V usage is TRBV12-3 or TRBV12-4 and J usage is TRBJ1-1; 8 bases are a match to TRBD1. V lost 6 bases, J lost 0 bases, and 9 bases stayed unmatched. The length of the CDR3 is 16 residues. CDR3 nucleotides: TGTGCCAGCAGGCCGGGGACAGGTCGAATGAACACTGAAGCTTTCTTT. Its protein is CASRPGTGRMNTEAFF.

The count of this clonotype is one. The chain joins TRBV2 to TRBJ2-5, with 7 bases identical to TRBD2. The junction had 6 bases not matched to a gene; V was cut back by 0 bases and J by 5 bases. The CDR3 runs to 15 residues. Germline loops: CDR1 SNHLY, CDR2 FYNNEI. The CDR3 is CASSEAAGVLETQYF. The CDR3 nucleotides read TGTGCCAGCAGTGAAGCGGCGGGGGTACTCGAGACCCAGTACTTC.

This clonotype has at least ten counts. This sequence joins TRBV27 and TRBJ2-7; 10 bases agree with TRBD2. The CDR3 contains 16 residues. Per the germline V gene, CDR1 is MNHEY and CDR2 is SMNVEV (reference sequence). V lost 5 bases and J lost 0; bases outside the gene matches: 7. As DNA, the CDR3 is TGTGCCAGCAGTCCGGGACTAGCGAGAAGCTCCTACGAGCAGTACTTC. Translating it yields CASSPGLARSSYEQYF.

V is TRBV24-1 and J is TRBJ1-1; possible D gene TRBD1, 5 bases. CDR3 length equals 17 residues. Per germline, CDR1 KGHDR and CDR2 SFDVKD. The V end lost 0 bases, the J end lost 2 bases, and 15 bases lay between the germline ends. CDR3 residues: CATSDLPLGPKNTEAFF. CDR3 nucleotide sequence: TGTGCCACCAGTGATTTGCCTCTGGGACCGAAAAACACTGAAGCTTTCTTT.

This clonotype was detected a few times. The rearrangement links TRBV7-8 to TRBJ2-4, with D hard to call. Germline CDR1 SGHVS, CDR2 FQNEAQ. The CDR3 contains 12 residues. V lost 5 bases to trimming and J lost 3 bases, with 5 bases between them. CDR3 DNA: TGTGCCAGCAGCCCCAACAAAAACATTCAGTACTTC. This translates into CASSPNKNIQYF.

A word on this clonotype: Given a much more abundant clone one base away, this may be a read error. This sequence joins TRBV5-1 and TRBJ1-2; D uncertain. The germline V and J ends were trimmed by 2 bases and 7 bases, with 12 bases remaining between them. The CDR3 is 13 amino acids. The germline V gene encodes CDR1 SGHRS and CDR2 YFSETQ. The CDR3 reads CASSFAGKSGYTF. CDR3 coding DNA: TGCGCCAGCAGCTTTGCAGGAAAGAGTGGCTACACCTTC.

About this clonotype: Lacking the conserved final phenylalanine or tryptophan, this CDR3 likely reflects a read error. The chain links TRBV5-1 to TRBJ2-1; tentative D call: TRBD2 (5 bases). The V and J ends lost 0 bases and 0 bases respectively, with 7 bases between them. Germline V lookup: CDR1 SGHRS, CDR2 YFSETQ. This CDR3 contains 15 residues. The CDR3 reads CASSLGGSSYNEQFV. The CDR3 DNA is TGCGCCAGCAGCTTGGGAGGGAGCTCCTACAATGAGCAGTTCGTC.

The V and J genes are TRBV15 and TRBJ1-1, with 7 nucleotides matching TRBD1. Germline CDR1 is LNHNV and CDR2 is YYDKDF (reference sequence). The CDR3 is made up of 14 amino acids. Losses at the gene ends were 6 bases for V and 5 bases for J; bases not matched to a gene: 9. CDR3: CATSTQGGRTEAFF. CDR3 bases: TGTGCCACCAGTACTCAGGGGGGACGGACTGAAGCTTTCTTT.

The V gene is TRBV6-5, the J gene TRBJ1-2, with D possibly being TRBD1 (5 bases). Germline V gene sequence: CDR1 MNHEY, CDR2 SVGAGI. The V end lost 6 bases, the J end lost 2 bases, and 25 bases lay between the germline ends. The length of the CDR3 is 18 residues. CDR3 loop: CASRKNPGRKASNYGYTF. CDR3 bases: TGTGCCAGCAGGAAGAACCCGGGACGGAAGGCCTCAAACTATGGCTACACCTTC.

This clonotype was observed many times. This chain connects TRBV5-1 to TRBJ2-5; D assignment may be TRBD1 or TRBD2 (5 bases each). Per germline, CDR1 SGHRS and CDR2 YFSETQ. Deletions cut 2 bases from V and 1 base from J, with 12 bases between. This CDR3 region has 15 residues. The CDR3 DNA is TGCGCCAGCAGCTTTGTCGGGGACCGCCAAGAGACCCAGTACTTC. This codes for CASSFVGDRQETQYF.

This clonotype occurred many times. The V and J genes are TRBV29-1 and TRBJ2-1; 10 bases are shared with TRBD2. The V gene's germline CDR1 is SQVTM and CDR2 ANQGSEA. The CDR3 runs 17 residues. The V and J ends lost 7 bases and 0 bases, in that order; junction bases with no gene match: 12. CDR3 protein: CSEQSGTSVSSYNEQFF. The CDR3 DNA reads TGCAGCGAGCAATCCGGGACTAGCGTTAGCTCCTACAATGAGCAGTTCTTC.

This chain links TRBV9 with TRBJ1-4; no clear D. Per germline, CDR1 SGDLS and CDR2 YYNGEE. The CDR3 consists of 15 residues. Trimming pared 0 bases from V and 7 bases from J, leaving 13 bases between. CDR3 loop: CASSVGNGWGEKLFF. DNA for the CDR3: TGTGCCAGCAGCGTAGGTAACGGATGGGGTGAAAAACTGTTTTTT.

This clonotype was recorded a few times. This rearrangement joins TRBV7-6 to TRBJ2-7; D perhaps matches TRBD2 (6 bases). This CDR3 contains 14 residues. Trimming took 2 bases from V and 2 from J, leaving 10 bases between them. The germline gives CDR1 SGHVS, CDR2 FNYEAQ. The CDR3 region has the DNA TGTGCCAGCAGCTTATCCGGGAGTGCCTACGAGCAGTACTTC. It codes for CASSLSGSAYEQYF.

This clonotype showed up many times. This chain links TRBV4-2 with TRBJ2-1; TRBD2 aligns across 9 bases. CDR1 is LGHNA, CDR2 YNFKEQ, per germline. The ends lost 6 bases at V and 9 bases at J; junction bases unmatched: 12. The CDR3 covers 15 residues. The CDR3 region is CASRSRAGGVAEQFF. DNA for the CDR3: TGTGCCAGCAGGAGTAGGGCGGGAGGGGTCGCTGAGCAGTTCTTC.

The chain links TRBV29-1 to TRBJ2-7; D may correspond to TRBD1 or TRBD2 (5 bases each). Trimming stripped 5 bases from V and 3 bases from J, with 11 bases between. The CDR3 sequence is 12 residues long. Germline assignment: CDR1 SQVTM and CDR2 ANQGSEA. In DNA, the CDR3 is TGCAGCGTTCAGGGAGAACTCTACGAGCAGTACTTC. Amino acids: CSVQGELYEQYF.

The V and J genes are TRBV5-1 and TRBJ2-1; 14 bases match TRBD2. CDR3 size: 17 residues. The J segment lost 8 bases and the V segment lost 0 bases, leaving 7 bases of the junction unmatched. CDR1 is SGHRS, CDR2 YFSETQ, per germline. DNA for the CDR3: TGCGCCAGCAGCTTGGAGGTGACTAGCGGGGGGGCCTATGAGCAGTTCTTC. It codes for CASSLEVTSGGAYEQFF.

The table lists this clonotype with a few counts. The rearrangement joins TRBV11-2 to TRBJ2-2, with D tentatively TRBD1 (5 bases). The CDR3 covers 16 residues. The ends were cut back, 5 bases at V and 0 bases at J, with 13 bases in the middle. In germline, CDR1 is SGHAT, CDR2 FQNNGV. Written as DNA, the CDR3 is TGTGCCAGCAGCCCGCGACAGAGCGCGAACACCGGGGAGCTGTTTTTT. Protein sequence: CASSPRQSANTGELFF. Supplemented by reference TRBV11-2 and TRBJ2-2, the full variable domain reads EAGVAQSPRYKIIEKRQSVAFWCNPISGHATLYWYQQILGQGPKLLIQFQNNGVVDDSQLPKDRFSAERLKGVDSTLKIQPAKLEDSAVYLCASSPRQSANTGELFFGEGSRLTVL.

This chain uses TRBV6-2 or TRBV6-3 with TRBJ2-7, with 7 bases fitting TRBD2. V lost 7 bases to trimming and J lost 6 bases; unmatched junction nucleotides: 18. Germline V gives CDR1 MNHEY, CDR2 SVGEGT. The CDR3 runs 16 residues. The chain's CDR3 is CASNLLARFGASEQYF. The CDR3 nucleotides read TGTGCCAGCAACCTACTAGCGCGATTTGGGGCTTCCGAGCAGTACTTC.